The present T cell receptor (beta chain) was sequenced within a study of blood T cell repertoires in COVID-19. Study in general: Sites in the United States, Italy and Spain provided acute and convalescent COVID-19 samples. The cDNA or gDNA used as material had been derived from T cells, B-cell-depleted T cells, or PBMCs.

Per the study methods: Amplification of reference gene primers was used by the study to estimate nucleated cell counts. Libraries were prepared by immunoSEQ multiplex PCR; TCRdb keeps only in-frame clonotypes and omits some of them. Clonal size and the V and J genes are those of that table, whereas D and trimming came from the DNA. The profile shows tens of thousands of clones, approximately 80% of them singletons. The sequenced material came from peripheral blood. This clonotype was sampled from a man in his fifties with acute or convalescent COVID-19.

CDR3 bases: TGCAGCGTTGAACTACCCGGGACTAGCGTTTACAATGAGCAGTTCTTC. Amino acid sequence: CSVELPGTSVYNEQFF. The chain uses TRBV29-1 and TRBJ2-1, with TRBD2 matching 10 bases. Germline V gene lookup returns CDR1 SQVTM and CDR2 ANQGSEA. V shed 2 bases and J 4 bases; nucleotides not matched to a gene: 8. The CDR3 has 16 residues.